This passage covers 7 T cell receptor beta chains from one sample sequenced in a study of circulating and synovial CD4+ cells in juvenile arthritis. Repertoires were generated with immunoSEQ multiplex PCR, while TCRdb's copy carries only in-frame clones and drops some. The sample lists tens of thousands of clones; 90% to 95% were seen once. The material sequenced was CD4+ T cells from blood. These receptors were obtained from a human donor with juvenile idiopathic arthritis.

This clone was detected once. The chain uses TRBV11-1 and TRBJ2-1, with D perhaps matching TRBD1 (6 bases). Germline assignment: CDR1 SGHAT and CDR2 FQDESV (reference sequence). There are 15 residues in the CDR3. The ends were cut back, 1 base at V and 7 bases at J, with 14 bases in the middle. CDR3 loop: CASSLVQGSWNEQFF. DNA for the CDR3: TGTGCCAGCAGCTTAGTACAGGGAAGTTGGAATGAGCAGTTCTTC. Supplemented by reference TRBV11-1 and TRBJ2-1, the full variable domain reads EAEVAQSPRYKITEKSQAVAFWCDPISGHATLYWYRQILGQGPELLVQFQDESVVDDSQLPKDRFSAERLKGVDSTLKIQPAELGDSAMYLCASSLVQGSWNEQFFGPGTRLTVL.

This sequence joins TRBV6-1 and TRBJ2-3; 10 nucleotides align to TRBD2. CDR3 size: 18 residues. V shed 2 bases, J shed 4 bases, and the junction held 12 bases outside the gene matches. Germline V gene sequence: CDR1 MNHNS, CDR2 SASEGT. The DNA of the CDR3 is TGTGCCAGCAGTGAACTGCCTAGCGGGGGTTTGTTGGCAGATACGCAGTATTTT. The encoded protein is CASSELPSGGLLADTQYF.

This chain uses TRBV5-1 with TRBJ2-2; D is unresolved. Germline values: CDR1 SGHRS, CDR2 YFSETQ. Trimming left V 1 base short and J 0 bases short, with 10 bases between. CDR3 length: 16 residues. CDR3: CASSLTPPTNTGELFF. The CDR3 region has the DNA TGCGCCAGCAGCTTGACTCCCCCAACGAACACCGGGGAGCTGTTTTTT.

This clone has a single count. The chain is built from TRBV9 and TRBJ2-7; 8 bases map to TRBD2. With 4 bases clipped from V and 0 bases from J, the junction kept 3 bases outside the gene matches. CDR3 length: 14 amino acids. Per the germline V gene, CDR1 is SGDLS and CDR2 is YYNGEE. CDR3 in amino acids: CASSRGGSSYEQYF. The CDR3 DNA reads as TGTGCCAGCAGCCGCGGGGGGAGCTCCTACGAGCAGTACTTC.

This sequence joins TRBV6-1 and TRBJ2-5; D possibly corresponds to TRBD2 (7 bases). From germline, CDR1 is MNHNS and CDR2 SASEGT. With 10 bases removed from V and 5 bases from J, the gap between germline ends came to 17 bases. This CDR3 spans 13 amino acids. In nucleotides, the CDR3 is TGTGCCACCCAAGGGGGGGTGTGGGAGACCCAGTACTTC. Amino acids: CATQGGVWETQYF.

This clone was recorded once. This chain links TRBV11-2 with TRBJ2-1; D not certain. Germline CDR1 reads SGHAT; CDR2 reads FQNNGV. V lost 1 base to trimming and J lost 0 bases, with 7 bases between them. The CDR3 runs 15 residues. This chain's CDR3 is CASSLGGSSYNEQFF. DNA for the CDR3: TGTGCCAGCAGCTTAGGCGGAAGCTCCTACAATGAGCAGTTCTTC.

J is TRBJ2-7 and V is TRBV4-1, with 7 bases matching TRBD1. This CDR3 has 14 amino acids. The J segment lost 2 bases and the V segment lost 4 bases, leaving 5 bases of the junction unmatched. CDR1 and CDR2 from the germline V gene are MGHRA and YSYEKL. The DNA for the CDR3 is TGCGCCAGCAGCCGGATGACAGGGACCTACGAGCAGTACTTC. It translates to CASSRMTGTYEQYF.